This T cell receptor (beta chain) was profiled in a study of blood T cell repertoires in COVID-19. The wider study: Samples came from the United States, Italy and Spain, spanning acute and convalescent COVID-19.

Germline V gives CDR1 GTSNPN, CDR2 SVGIG (reference sequence). There are 11 residues in the CDR3. Methods used by the authors: Amplification of reference gene primers was used by the study to estimate nucleated cell counts. Produced via immunoSEQ multiplex PCR; TCRdb's table is partial and in-frame only. V, J and clone size are those of that table, while D and trimming were read from the DNA. The repertoire holds under 110,000 clones, with around 87% as singletons. As regards this clone: At one end, the junction sequence differs from germline, possibly due to a read error.

This receptor was identified in a woman aged 25 to 45 with acute or convalescent COVID-19. Sequenced sample: peripheral blood. This chain uses TRBV30 with TRBJ1-1, with D tentatively TRBD1 (5 bases). The CDR3 region has the DNA TGTGCCTGGAGTGTCAGCCAGGGCGGGGACTTT. This codes for CAWSVSQGGDF. Complete variable domain (other parts from reference TRBV30 and TRBJ1-1): SQTIHQWPATLVQPVGSPLSLECTVEGTSNPNLYWYRQAAGRGLQLLFYSVGIGQISSEVPQNLSASRPQDRQFILSSKKLLLSDSGFYLCAWSVSQGGDFGQGTRLTVV.